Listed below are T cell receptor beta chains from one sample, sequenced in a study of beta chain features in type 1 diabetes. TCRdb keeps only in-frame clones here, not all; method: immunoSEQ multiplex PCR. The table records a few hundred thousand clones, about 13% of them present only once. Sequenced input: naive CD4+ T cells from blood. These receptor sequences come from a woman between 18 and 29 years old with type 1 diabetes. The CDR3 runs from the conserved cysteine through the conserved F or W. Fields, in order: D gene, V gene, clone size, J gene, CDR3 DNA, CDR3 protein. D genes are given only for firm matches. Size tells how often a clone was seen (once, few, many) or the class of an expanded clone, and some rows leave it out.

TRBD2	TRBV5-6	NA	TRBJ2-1	TGTGCCAGCAGGCCTACTAGCGGTTCCTACAATGAGCAGTTCTTC	CASRPTSGSYNEQFF
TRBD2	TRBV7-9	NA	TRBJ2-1	TGTGCCAGCAGTCCACGACTAGCGGGGGGTACTGGCAATGAGCAGTTCTTC	CASSPRLAGGTGNEQFF
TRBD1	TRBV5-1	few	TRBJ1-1	TGCGCCAGCAGAGGGTTTGGCAAAAAAGGGACAGGGAACACTGAAGCTTTCTTT	CASRGFGKKGTGNTEAFF
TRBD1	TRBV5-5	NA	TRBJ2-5	TGTGCCAGCAGCTCCCTGGGACAGGGGTTTGAGACCCAGTACTTC	CASSSLGQGFETQYF
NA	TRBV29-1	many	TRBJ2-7	TGCAGCGTCAGGACTCCACCCTACGAGCAGTACTTC	CSVRTPPYEQYF
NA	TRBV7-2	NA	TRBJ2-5	TGTGCCAGCAGCCGACATGAAGAGACCCAGTACTTC	CASSRHEETQYF
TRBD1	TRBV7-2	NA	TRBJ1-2	TGTGCCAGCAGCTCAACAGGGGATGGCTACACCTTC	CASSSTGDGYTF
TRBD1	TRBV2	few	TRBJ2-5	TGTGCCAGCAGCTGGGACAGCCAAGAGACCCAGTACTTC	CASSWDSQETQYF
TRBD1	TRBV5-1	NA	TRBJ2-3	TGCGCCAGCAGCTTGGGAAGGGGGCTTACAGATACGCAGTATTTT	CASSLGRGLTDTQYF
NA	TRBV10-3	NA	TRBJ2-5	TGTGCCACCAGTGAGGGGGGGATCCAAGAGACCCAGTACTTC	CATSEGGIQETQYF
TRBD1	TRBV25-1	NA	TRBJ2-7	TGTGCCAGCAGCACAGGGGCGAGCCCCGAGCAGTACTTC	CASSTGASPEQYF
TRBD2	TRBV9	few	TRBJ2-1	TGTGCCAGCAGCCCAAGGGTAGGGACTAGCGGGAGCAATGAGCAGTTCTTC	CASSPRVGTSGSNEQFF
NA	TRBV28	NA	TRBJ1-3	TGTGCCAGCACCGGTAACACCATATATTTT	CASTGNTIYF
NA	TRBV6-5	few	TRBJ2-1	TGTGCCAGCAGACCCCTACAGCCCACAGCAGATGAGCAGTTCTTC	CASRPLQPTADEQFF
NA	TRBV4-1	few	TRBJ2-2	TGCGCCAGCAGCCGGGGGGTGAACACCGGGGAGCTGTTTTTT	CASSRGVNTGELFF
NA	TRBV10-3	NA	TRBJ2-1	TGTGCCATCAGTGAGGGGCAGAGCTCCTACAATGAGCAGTTCTTC	CAISEGQSSYNEQFF
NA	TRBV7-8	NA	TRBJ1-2	TGTGCCAGCAGCCCCTTGGGAGTCTCTTATGGCTACACCTTC	CASSPLGVSYGYTF